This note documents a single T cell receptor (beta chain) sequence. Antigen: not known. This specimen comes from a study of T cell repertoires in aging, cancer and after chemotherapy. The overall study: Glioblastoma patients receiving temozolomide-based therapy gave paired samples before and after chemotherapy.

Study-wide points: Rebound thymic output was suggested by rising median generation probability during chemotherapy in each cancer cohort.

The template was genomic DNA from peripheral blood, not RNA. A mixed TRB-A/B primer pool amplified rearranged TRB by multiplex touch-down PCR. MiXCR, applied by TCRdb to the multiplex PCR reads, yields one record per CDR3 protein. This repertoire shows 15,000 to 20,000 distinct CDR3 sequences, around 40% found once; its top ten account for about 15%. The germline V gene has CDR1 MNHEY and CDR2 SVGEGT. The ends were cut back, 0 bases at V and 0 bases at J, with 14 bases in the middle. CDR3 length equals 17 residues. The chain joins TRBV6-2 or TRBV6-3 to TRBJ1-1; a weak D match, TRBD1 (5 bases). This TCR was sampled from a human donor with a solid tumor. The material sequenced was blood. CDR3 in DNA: TGTGCCAGCAGTTACTCGATCTGGACATACATGAACACTGAAGCTTTCTTT. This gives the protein CASSYSIWTYMNTEAFF.